This entry lists 8 T cell receptor beta chains sequenced from one sample in a study of blood T cell repertoires in COVID-19 (dated by TCRdb to 2019 to 2021). Libraries were made using the immunoSEQ multiplex PCR assay. TCRdb re-hosts the immuneACCESS table, in-frame sequences only. Its copies lack some clones; in the studies checked, an unresolved V gene accounts for under half of them, and the cause for the rest is not known. The table for this sample lists tens of thousands of clones; about four fifths of them were counted only once. Clones ranked in the top ten supply roughly 14% of the sample. Sequencing used peripheral blood. These receptors originate from a human donor in a cohort sampled during active COVID-19.

The CDR3 region is CASSLPTAEKLFF. CDR3 sequence (DNA): TGTGCCAGCAGTTTACCCACAGCTGAAAAACTGTTTTTT. The chain has TRBV28 and TRBJ1-4; D gene unclear. The germline gives CDR1 MDHEN, CDR2 SYDVKM. The CDR3 loop spans 13 amino acids. The V gene lost 2 bases and the J gene lost 7 bases, with 8 bases spanning the gap.

The chain has TRBV7-2 and TRBJ2-3, with 16 bases matching TRBD2. The CDR3 is made up of 16 amino acids. Germline CDR1 and CDR2: SGHTA and FQGNSA. With V trimmed by 5 bases and J by 6 bases, 5 bases remained unmatched. The DNA of the CDR3 is TGTGCCAGCAGCATGGGACTAGCGGGGGGGCTGGATACGCAGTATTTT. This encodes CASSMGLAGGLDTQYF.

The J gene is TRBJ2-2, the V gene TRBV2; possibly TRBD2 for D (6 bases). CDR3 length: 15 amino acids. V was clipped by 4 bases and J by 5 bases, with 14 bases between them. Germline V gene lookup returns CDR1 SNHLY and CDR2 FYNNEI. The DNA for the CDR3 is TGTGCCAGCAGTGTCAATGCAGGGACTACCGGGGAGCTGTTTTTT. This gives the protein CASSVNAGTTGELFF.

The V call is TRBV15, the J call TRBJ1-4; weak D call: TRBD1 (5 bases). The germline gives CDR1 LNHNV, CDR2 YYDKDF (reference sequence). The CDR3 runs to 16 residues. Trimming took off 0 bases at V and 7 bases at J, with 15 bases between the two ends. CDR3 loop: CATSRDPGGGGEKLFF. DNA of the CDR3: TGTGCCACCAGCAGAGATCCCGGGGGAGGAGGTGAAAAACTGTTTTTT. Using reference TRBV15 and TRBJ1-4 for the parts outside the CDR3, the full variable domain is DAMVIQNPRYQVTQFGKPVTLSCSQTLNHNVMYWYQQKSSQAPKLLFHYYDKDFNNEADTPDNFQSRRPNTSFCFLDIRSPGLGDTAMYLCATSRDPGGGGEKLFFGSGTQLSVL.

This chain joins TRBV27 and TRBJ2-1, with TRBD2 identical over 7 bases. Germline V gene data show CDR1 as MNHEY and CDR2 as SMNVEV (reference sequence). The CDR3 length is 16 residues. V was clipped by 6 bases and J by 12 bases; unmatched bases: 20. The CDR3 DNA sequence: TGTGCCAGCAGCTGGGGAGGGATTTACCCCCGTACTGGGCAGTTCTTC. This codes for CASSWGGIYPRTGQFF.

The count of this clone is one. V gene TRBV15 combines with J gene TRBJ2-3; tentatively, D is TRBD1 (6 bases). Germline CDR1 LNHNV, CDR2 YYDKDF (reference sequence). The CDR3 runs to 14 residues. V shed 3 bases and J shed 3 bases, with 10 bases lying between them. CDR3 sequence reads: CATSRNRETDTQYF. As DNA, the CDR3 is TGTGCCACCAGCAGGAACAGGGAAACAGATACGCAGTATTTT.

The chain uses TRBV7-9 and TRBJ1-1, with D unresolved. Per the germline V gene, CDR1 is SEHNR and CDR2 is FQNEAQ (reference sequence). The germline V and J ends were trimmed by 3 bases and 7 bases, with 6 bases remaining between them. CDR3 length equals 11 residues. The CDR3 DNA sequence: TGTGCCAGCAGCTTGGCATATGAAGCTTTCTTT. This sequence encodes CASSLAYEAFF. Full variable domain (outside the CDR3, taken from reference TRBV7-9 and TRBJ1-1): DTGVSQNPRHKITKRGQNVTFRCDPISEHNRLYWYRQTLGQGPEFLTYFQNEAQLEKSRLLSDRFSAERPKGSFSTLEIQRTEQGDSAMYLCASSLAYEAFFGQGTRLTVV.

The table lists this clone with a few counts. The V gene is TRBV11-2, the J gene TRBJ1-2; TRBD1 might be the D (6 bases). The length of the CDR3 is 14 residues. Germline CDR1 SGHAT, CDR2 FQNNGV. V lost 4 bases and J lost 5, with 14 bases in between. The CDR3 region has the DNA TGTGCCAGCAGCTGGGACACAGACATTTATGGCTACACCTTC. Translation: CASSWDTDIYGYTF. Filled out from reference TRBV11-2 and TRBJ1-2, the complete variable domain reads EAGVAQSPRYKIIEKRQSVAFWCNPISGHATLYWYQQILGQGPKLLIQFQNNGVVDDSQLPKDRFSAERLKGVDSTLKIQPAKLEDSAVYLCASSWDTDIYGYTFGSGTRLTVV.